The present entry profiles one T cell receptor beta chain with its context. Enrollment of patients from Seattle took place during active infection, with longitudinal follow-up. These data are taken from a study of blood T cell repertoires in COVID-19. Study-wide context: Acute and convalescent COVID-19 samples came from the United States, Italy and Spain. Sources were T cells, B-cell-depleted T cells, or PBMCs; the material itself was cDNA or gDNA.

Germline CDR1 is SQVTM and CDR2 is ANQGSEA. This CDR3 has 12 residues. Unmatched junction bases numbered 9, after V lost 4 bases and J lost 10 bases. Original analysis: Reference gene primer amplification in the assay estimated nucleated cell counts. The data were produced by immunoSEQ multiplex PCR, yet TCRdb's version contains in-frame clones alone and is incomplete. That table supplies the V and J calls and clone size; D and trimming were determined from the DNA. This table holds about 130,000 clones, approximately 85% found once. This sequence was found in an elderly woman with COVID-19, enrolled during active disease. The chain carries TRBV29-1 and TRBJ1-1, with 7 bases identical to TRBD1. Sequenced sample: peripheral blood. In DNA form, the CDR3 reads TGCAGCGTTGTGGTCGGGGACAGAACAGCTTTCTTT. Translation: CSVVVGDRTAFF.